This T cell receptor (beta chain) was identified in a study of T cell repertoires in cytomegalovirus infection. The overall study: It can be stated that public TCR beta signatures indicated CMV infection as well as a matching HLA type.

As for this clonotype: Antigen specificity is unknown.

Each CDR3 protein is one row after TCRdb ran MiXCR on the reads. The sample contains around 210,000 distinct CDR3 sequences, around 6.6% of which appear only once. Overall study findings and caveats: Within the response measured ex vivo, HLA-C-restricted CMV-specific TCR beta clonotypes were dominant.

The receptor was isolated from a human donor in good health (CMV status not recorded). Some clones in this sample may be carry-over from other donors' samples. Sequenced sample: PBMCs.

CDR3 nucleotide sequence: TGCAGTGCTAGTGCCCAACCTAGCGGGGGGAACACCGAAGAGACCCAGTACTTC. This gives the protein CSASAQPSGGNTEETQYF. The V call is TRBV20-1, the J call TRBJ2-5, with TRBD2 matching over 11 bases. Germline CDR1 and CDR2: DFQATT and SNEGSKA (reference sequence). With V trimmed by 3 bases and J by 3 bases, 15 bases remained unmatched. CDR3 length: 18 amino acids.